This T cell receptor (beta chain) was found in a study of T cell repertoires in cytomegalovirus infection. Study-level results: Dominating the ex vivo response were HLA-C-restricted CMV-specific TCR beta clonotypes.

TCRdb called the reads again in MiXCR, with one record for every CDR3 protein. The sample consists of 170,000 or so distinct CDR3 sequences, about 15% of them appearing once. CDR3 length: 16 residues. V was clipped by 4 bases and J by 3 bases; unmatched bases: 11. CDR1 and CDR2 from the germline V gene are SGHTA and FQGNSA. Turning to this clonotype: The antigen is undetermined.

The sequence was obtained from a human donor in good health (CMV status not recorded). Some clones in this sample may be carry-over from other donors' samples. This chain connects TRBV7-2 to TRBJ1-1; 7 bases are shared with TRBD1. The sequenced material came from CD8+ T cells from PBMCs. CDR3 sequence (DNA): TGTGCCAGCAGCTCACCACAGGGGAAAGGTGACACTGAAGCTTTCTTT. The encoded protein is CASSSPQGKGDTEAFF.